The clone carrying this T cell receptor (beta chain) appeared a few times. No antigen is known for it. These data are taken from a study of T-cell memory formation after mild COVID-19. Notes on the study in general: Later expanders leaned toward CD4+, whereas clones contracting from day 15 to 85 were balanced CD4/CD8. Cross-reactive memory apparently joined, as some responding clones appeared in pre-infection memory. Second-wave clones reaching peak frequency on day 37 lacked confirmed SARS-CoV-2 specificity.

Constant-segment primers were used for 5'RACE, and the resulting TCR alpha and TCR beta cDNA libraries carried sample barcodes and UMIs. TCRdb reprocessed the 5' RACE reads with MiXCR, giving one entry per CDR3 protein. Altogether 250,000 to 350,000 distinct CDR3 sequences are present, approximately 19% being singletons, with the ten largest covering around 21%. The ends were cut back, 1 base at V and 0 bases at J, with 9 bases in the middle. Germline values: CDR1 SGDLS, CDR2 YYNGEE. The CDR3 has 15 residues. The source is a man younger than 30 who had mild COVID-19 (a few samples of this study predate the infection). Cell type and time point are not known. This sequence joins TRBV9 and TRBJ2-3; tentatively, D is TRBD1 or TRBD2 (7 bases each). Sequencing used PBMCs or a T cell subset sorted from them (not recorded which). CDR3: CASSVQGGSTDTQYF. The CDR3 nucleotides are TGTGCCAGCAGCGTACAGGGGGGGAGCACAGATACGCAGTATTTT.